The 24 T cell receptor beta chains below come from one sample, sequenced in a study of cytomegalovirus exposure and HLA in healthy donors. Using immunoSEQ multiplex PCR, the repertoire was profiled, and TCRdb retains in-frame clones only, with some absent. This table has around 250,000 clones, 90% appearing once. Material for sequencing was PBMCs. The source is a woman younger than 45 in good health and CMV-seronegative.

CDR3 sequence (DNA): TGTGCCAGCAGTACTACCGGGACTAGTGGGATCGAGCAGTACTTC. Residues: CASSTTGTSGIEQYF. This chain connects TRBV28 to TRBJ2-7; 8 nucleotides line up with TRBD2. The J segment lost 6 bases and the V segment lost 5 bases, leaving 12 bases of the junction unmatched. Germline V gene data show CDR1 as MDHEN and CDR2 as SYDVKM. The CDR3 is 15 residues long.

V and J are TRBV5-6 and TRBJ1-1; D is undetermined. Germline V gene data show CDR1 as SGHDT and CDR2 as YYEEEE. The CDR3 runs 16 residues. Trimming removed 0 bases at V and 1 base at J, with 13 bases between. The CDR3: CASSLGSGWENTEAFF. In DNA form, the CDR3 reads TGTGCCAGCAGCTTGGGATCGGGTTGGGAGAACACTGAAGCTTTCTTT.

A single count supports this clone. The rearrangement joins TRBV7-9 to TRBJ2-5, with unresolved D. CDR3 size: 12 residues. Trimming stripped 7 bases from V and 1 base from J, with 7 bases between. Germline loops: CDR1 SEHNR, CDR2 FQNEAQ (reference sequence). CDR3 DNA sequence: TGTGCCAGCACCGTCTCCCAAGAGACCCAGTACTTC. This encodes CASTVSQETQYF.

The chain recombines TRBV4-2 with TRBJ2-1; 11 nucleotides agree with TRBD2. Germline values: CDR1 LGHNA, CDR2 YNFKEQ. The V gene end was trimmed by 0 bases and the J gene end by 5 bases; junction bases not matched to a gene: 6. The CDR3 length is 17 residues. The CDR3 reads CASSQEHRLAGHNEQFF. CDR3 coding DNA: TGTGCCAGCAGCCAAGAACACCGACTAGCGGGGCACAATGAGCAGTTCTTC.

The genes are TRBV5-8 and TRBJ2-6; no definite D call. The CDR3 loop spans 15 amino acids. V was shortened by 0 bases and J by 1 base, with 5 bases between the two germline ends. Germline CDR1 SGHTS, CDR2 YDEGEE. CDR3 DNA sequence: TGTGCCAGCAGCTTGGACGCGTCTGGGGCCAACGTCCTGACTTTC. This translates into CASSLDASGANVLTF.

This chain joins TRBV27 and TRBJ2-3, with TRBD2 matching over 9 bases. The CDR3 has 16 residues. Per germline, CDR1 MNHEY and CDR2 SMNVEV (reference sequence). V lost 5 bases and J lost 3; bases outside the gene matches: 9. In DNA, the CDR3 is TGTGCCAGCAGTCCCATCTTAGCGGGAGTGACAGATACGCAGTATTTT. Protein product: CASSPILAGVTDTQYF.

The V and J genes are TRBV5-6 and TRBJ2-7; D uncertain. V gave up 2 bases and J gave up 4 bases, with 10 bases separating them. The CDR3 has 13 residues. CDR1 and CDR2 from the germline V gene are SGHDT and YYEEEE. The CDR3 nucleotides read TGTGCCAGCAGCTTCTTTTCCGGGTACGAGCAGTACTTC. It yields the protein CASSFFSGYEQYF.

The CDR3 DNA reads as TGCGCCAGCAGCCAAGATTCCGGTAGCGGGGCCTACAATGAGCAGTTCTTC. This sequence encodes CASSQDSGSGAYNEQFF. This chain joins TRBV4-3 and TRBJ2-1; 8 bases are shared with TRBD2. V was pared by 0 bases and J by 2 bases, with 6 bases of the junction left unmatched. Germline assignment: CDR1 LGHNA and CDR2 YSLEER. The CDR3 extends over 17 amino acids.

Comment on this clone: In the same sample, other DNA sequences code for this CDR3. The chain links TRBV27 to TRBJ2-7, with D possibly being TRBD2 (5 bases). Trimming removed 4 bases from V and 0 bases from J, with 7 bases in between. There are 13 residues in the CDR3. The germline V gene encodes CDR1 MNHEY and CDR2 SMNVEV (reference sequence). The CDR3 loop reads CASSYGISYEQYF. The CDR3 coding sequence is TGTGCCAGCAGTTACGGGATCTCCTACGAGCAGTACTTC.

V gene TRBV30 combines with J gene TRBJ2-1; 7 bases are shared with TRBD2. CDR3 size: 15 residues. Per the germline V gene, CDR1 is GTSNPN and CDR2 is SVGIG (reference sequence). V gave up 2 bases and J gave up 0 bases; unmatched junction bases: 4. The CDR3 loop reads CAWSSGGSSYNEQFF. As DNA, the CDR3 is TGTGCCTGGAGTAGTGGCGGGAGCTCCTACAATGAGCAGTTCTTC.

The chain uses TRBV9 and TRBJ1-3; 9 nucleotides align to TRBD1. The germline CDR1 and CDR2 sequences are SGDLS and YYNGEE. V shed 3 bases, J shed 7 bases, and the junction held 8 bases outside the gene matches. The CDR3 contains 15 residues. The chain's CDR3 is CASSATGGAVNTIYF. DNA for the CDR3: TGTGCCAGCAGCGCTACAGGGGGCGCCGTTAACACCATATATTTT.

V and J are TRBV9 and TRBJ2-5, with D perhaps TRBD1 (6 bases). Germline assignment: CDR1 SGDLS and CDR2 YYNGEE. The length of the CDR3 is 15 residues. V was trimmed by 0 bases and J by 1 base, leaving 10 bases between them. The CDR3 DNA reads TGTGCCAGCAGCGTAGAGGGGGAGTCCCAAGAGACCCAGTACTTC. As protein: CASSVEGESQETQYF.

V is TRBV29-1 and J is TRBJ2-2; D remains ambiguous. With 7 bases removed from V and 3 bases from J, the gap between germline ends came to 12 bases. Germline V gene lookup returns CDR1 SQVTM and CDR2 ANQGSEA. The CDR3 spans 13 residues. The CDR3 region has the DNA TGCAGCGCCGGGTCCTCAGACACCGGGGAGCTGTTTTTT. This sequence encodes CSAGSSDTGELFF.

The J gene is TRBJ1-5, the V gene TRBV7-9; D is unresolved. The CDR3 has 13 amino acids. CDR1 is SEHNR, CDR2 FQNEAQ, per germline (reference sequence). V was pared by 9 bases and J by 0 bases, with 9 bases between. In DNA, the CDR3 is TGTGCCAGTGGGAAGGATAGCAATCAGCCCCAGCATTTT. As protein: CASGKDSNQPQHF.

V and J are TRBV30 and TRBJ2-2, with TRBD1 identical over 8 bases. This CDR3 is 15 amino acids long. Unmatched junction bases numbered 6, after V lost 5 bases and J lost 1 base. CDR1 is GTSNPN and CDR2 is SVGIG in the germline V gene (reference sequence). CDR3 amino acids: CAWQQGAWNTGELFF. CDR3 DNA: TGTGCCTGGCAGCAGGGGGCCTGGAACACCGGGGAGCTGTTTTTT.

V is TRBV29-1 and J is TRBJ2-5; D is possibly TRBD1 or TRBD2 (6 bases each). This CDR3 comprises 13 residues. Per germline, CDR1 SQVTM and CDR2 ANQGSEA. V lost 6 bases and J lost 5, with 16 bases in between. DNA for the CDR3: TGCAGCGTGCTGGAGGGGGTTTGGGAGACCCAGTACTTC. As protein: CSVLEGVWETQYF.

The rearrangement links TRBV27 to TRBJ2-2; TRBD2 agrees at 8 bases. Germline values: CDR1 MNHEY, CDR2 SMNVEV (reference sequence). This CDR3 is 15 amino acids long. The V gene end was trimmed by 7 bases and the J gene end by 1 base; junction bases not matched to a gene: 5. The chain's CDR3 is CASTILAGNTGELFF. The DNA for the CDR3 is TGTGCCAGCACAATCCTAGCGGGGAACACCGGGGAGCTGTTTTTT.

The chain carries TRBV7-6 and TRBJ2-5, with D tentatively TRBD2 (5 bases). The germline V and J ends were trimmed by 3 bases and 5 bases, with 7 bases remaining between them. The CDR3 is 12 residues long. CDR1 and CDR2 (germline): SGHVS, FNYEAQ. DNA of the CDR3: TGTGCCAGCAGCTTGGAGCGGGAGACCCAGTACTTC. This codes for CASSLERETQYF.

The V gene is TRBV25-1, the J gene TRBJ2-7, with 9 positions matching TRBD1. Trimming at V came to 2 bases and at J to 4 bases, leaving 9 bases not matched to a gene. CDR3 length equals 16 residues. CDR1 is MGHDK, CDR2 SYGVNS, per germline. CDR3 nucleotides: TGTGCCAGCAGTGAACACTTCGGGACAGGGTATTACGAGCAGTACTTC. It specifies CASSEHFGTGYYEQYF.

This clone was observed a single time. This chain connects TRBV7-9 to TRBJ1-4, with D possibly being TRBD1 (6 bases). Trimming stripped 5 bases from V and 8 bases from J, with 24 bases between. The CDR3 length is 17 residues. Looked up from germline, CDR1 is SEHNR and CDR2 is FQNEAQ (reference sequence). CDR3 bases: TGTGCCAGCAGCATTATGACAGGCTCGGGGGAAGACGAAAAACTGTTTTTT. Its translation: CASSIMTGSGEDEKLFF. Combining the CDR3 with reference TRBV7-9 and TRBJ1-4 gives the whole variable domain DTGVSQNPRHKITKRGQNVTFRCDPISEHNRLYWYRQTLGQGPEFLTYFQNEAQLEKSRLLSDRFSAERPKGSFSTLEIQRTEQGDSAMYLCASSIMTGSGEDEKLFFGSGTQLSVL.

The chain couples TRBV5-5 to TRBJ1-5; D call uncertain. Trimming removed 0 bases at V and 9 bases at J, with 13 bases between. CDR3 length: 14 amino acids. The germline CDR1 and CDR2 sequences are SGHKS and YYEKEE (reference sequence). The CDR3 DNA reads as TGTGCCAGCAGCTTGGAAGTCGGCGAGGGGCCCCAGCATTTT. It yields the protein CASSLEVGEGPQHF. Full variable domain (missing parts from reference TRBV5-5 and TRBJ1-5): DAGVTQSPTHLIKTRGQQVTLRCSPISGHKSVSWYQQVLGQGPQFIFQYYEKEERGRGNFPDRFSARQFPNYSSELNVNALLLGDSALYLCASSLEVGEGPQHFGDGTRLSIL.

The J gene is TRBJ2-7, the V gene TRBV6-1; D call uncertain. V was pared by 1 base and J by 10 bases, with 17 bases between. Germline V gene lookup returns CDR1 MNHNS and CDR2 SASEGT. The CDR3 is made up of 14 amino acids. The CDR3 is CASSEVGTLREQYF. CDR3 DNA: TGTGCCAGCAGTGAAGTGGGAACCCTACGAGAACAGTACTTC.

This sequence joins TRBV11-2 and TRBJ2-7; a weak D match, TRBD2 (6 bases). Deletions cut 1 base from V and 2 bases from J, with 18 bases between. CDR3 length: 17 residues. CDR1 is SGHAT and CDR2 is FQNNGV in the germline V gene. The CDR3: CASSLGTPGLSPYEQYF. The CDR3 coding sequence is TGTGCCAGCAGCTTAGGTACCCCGGGACTGTCCCCCTACGAGCAGTACTTC.

The chain joins TRBV6-5 to TRBJ2-7; 9 bases line up with TRBD1. The length of the CDR3 is 15 residues. Germline lookup yields CDR1 MNHEY and CDR2 SVGAGI. Unmatched junction bases numbered 5, after V lost 0 bases and J lost 5 bases. The CDR3: CASSYSRTGDHEQYF. The CDR3 DNA sequence: TGTGCCAGCAGTTACTCGAGGACAGGGGACCACGAGCAGTACTTC.